This T cell receptor (beta chain) is from a study of metastatic and nonmetastatic thyroid tumors. Study information: The authors compared repertoires across blood and tumor or nodule tissue from malignant and benign thyroid patients.

Study results and caveats: A significant increase in TCR beta diversity was reportedly seen in malignant thyroid tumors relative to benign nodules, in blood and tumor.

Per the authors' pipeline: Between-group CDR3 differences, defined by clinicopathological status, yielded a distant-metastasis classifier for papillary thyroid cancer. With MiXCR, TCRdb called clones anew from the PCR reads. These V and J calls rely on TCRdb rather than the paper's analysis. The sample lists tens of thousands of clones, 17% occurring once. The CDR3 has 15 amino acids. The germline gives CDR1 SGDLS, CDR2 YYNGEE. Trimming removed 4 bases at V and 4 bases at J, with 15 bases between. All patients were untreated before thyroid surgery. In regard to this clone: Antigen: not known.

The receptor was isolated from a female donor with papillary thyroid cancer or a benign thyroid nodule (not recorded which). Some clones in this sample may be carry-over from other donors' samples. The material sequenced was tumor tissue. The gene calls are TRBV9 and TRBJ2-1; perhaps TRBD1 as D (7 bases). The CDR3 DNA reads TGTGCCAGCAGCACCCAGGGGGAGGTTTACAATGAGCAGTTCTTC. It specifies CASSTQGEVYNEQFF.